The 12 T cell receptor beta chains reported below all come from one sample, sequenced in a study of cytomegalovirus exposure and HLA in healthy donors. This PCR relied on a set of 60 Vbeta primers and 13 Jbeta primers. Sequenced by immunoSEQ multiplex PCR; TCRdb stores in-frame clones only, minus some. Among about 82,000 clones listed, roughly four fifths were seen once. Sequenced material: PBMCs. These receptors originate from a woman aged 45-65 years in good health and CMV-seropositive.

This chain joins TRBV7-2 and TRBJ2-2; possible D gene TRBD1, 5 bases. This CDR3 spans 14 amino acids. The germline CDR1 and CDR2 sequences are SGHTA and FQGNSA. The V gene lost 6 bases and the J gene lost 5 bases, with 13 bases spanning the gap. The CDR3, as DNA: TGTGCCAGCAGGCCCGCAGGGTTTACCGGGGAGCTGTTTTTT. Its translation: CASRPAGFTGELFF.

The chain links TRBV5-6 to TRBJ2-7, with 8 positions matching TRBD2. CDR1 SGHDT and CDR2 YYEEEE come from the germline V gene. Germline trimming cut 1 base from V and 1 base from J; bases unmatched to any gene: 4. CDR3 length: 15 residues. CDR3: CASSLPGGPSYEQYF. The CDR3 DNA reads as TGTGCCAGCAGCTTGCCGGGAGGGCCGTCCTACGAGCAGTACTTC.

The DNA of the CDR3 is TGTGCCTGGAGTCGACACCCCCCCTACGAGCAGTACTTC. Translated, it gives CAWSRHPPYEQYF. The J gene is TRBJ2-7, the V gene TRBV30; D is unresolved. Germline CDR1 and CDR2: GTSNPN and SVGIG (reference sequence). V was trimmed by 2 bases and J by 2 bases, leaving 10 bases between them. The CDR3 sequence is 13 residues long.

This CDR3 is CASSLRAEQETQYF. The CDR3 DNA follows: TGTGCCAGCAGCCTTAGAGCGGAACAAGAGACCCAGTACTTC. The V and J genes are TRBV7-9 and TRBJ2-5; tentative D call: TRBD2 (5 bases). V shed 5 bases and J shed 2 bases, with 12 bases lying between them. The CDR3 spans 14 residues. Germline assignment: CDR1 SEHNR and CDR2 FQNEAQ (reference sequence).

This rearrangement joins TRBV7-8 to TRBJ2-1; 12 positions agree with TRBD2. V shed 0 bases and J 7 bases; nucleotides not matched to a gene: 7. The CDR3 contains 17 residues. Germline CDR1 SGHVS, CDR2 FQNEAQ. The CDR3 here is CASSLAQLAGGLNEQFF. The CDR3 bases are TGTGCCAGCAGCTTAGCTCAACTAGCGGGAGGACTGAATGAGCAGTTCTTC.

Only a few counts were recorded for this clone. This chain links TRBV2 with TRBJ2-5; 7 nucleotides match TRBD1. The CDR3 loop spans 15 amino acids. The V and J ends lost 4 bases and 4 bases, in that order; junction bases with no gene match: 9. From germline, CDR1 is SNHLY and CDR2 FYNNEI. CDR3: CASSVLSRGRETQYF. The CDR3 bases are TGTGCCAGCAGTGTCCTTAGTAGGGGGCGAGAGACCCAGTACTTC.

In DNA, the CDR3 is TGTGCCAGCAGCTTTGCGGCCGGGAGCTCCTACGAGCAGTACTTC. This codes for CASSFAAGSSYEQYF. The chain carries TRBV11-3 and TRBJ2-7; D is possibly TRBD2 (6 bases). Germline V lookup: CDR1 SGHNT, CDR2 YENEEA. V lost 3 bases and J lost 0, with 12 bases in between. CDR3 length: 15 residues.

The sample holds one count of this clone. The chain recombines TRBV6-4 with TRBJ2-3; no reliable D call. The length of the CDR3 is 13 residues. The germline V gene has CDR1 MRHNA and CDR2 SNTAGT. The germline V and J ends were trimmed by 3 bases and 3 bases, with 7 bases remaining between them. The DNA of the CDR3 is TGTGCCAGCAGTGAAACCGAGACAGATACGCAGTATTTT. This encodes CASSETETDTQYF.

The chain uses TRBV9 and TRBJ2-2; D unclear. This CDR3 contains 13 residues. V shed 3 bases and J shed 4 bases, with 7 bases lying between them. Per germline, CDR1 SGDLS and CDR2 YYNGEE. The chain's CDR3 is CASSDGSTGELFF. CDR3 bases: TGTGCCAGCAGCGACGGGTCCACCGGGGAGCTGTTTTTT.

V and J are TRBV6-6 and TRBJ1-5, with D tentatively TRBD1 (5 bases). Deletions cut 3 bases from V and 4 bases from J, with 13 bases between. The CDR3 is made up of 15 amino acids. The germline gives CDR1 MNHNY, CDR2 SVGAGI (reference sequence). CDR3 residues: CASSYGTDANQPQHF. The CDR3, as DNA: TGTGCCAGCAGTTATGGGACTGACGCGAATCAGCCCCAGCATTTT.

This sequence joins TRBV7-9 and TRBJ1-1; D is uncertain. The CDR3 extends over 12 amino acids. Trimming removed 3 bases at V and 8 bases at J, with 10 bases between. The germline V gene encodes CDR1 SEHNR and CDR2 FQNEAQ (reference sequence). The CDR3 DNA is TGTGCCAGCAGCTTCTCCGCGGGAGAAGCTTTCTTT. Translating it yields CASSFSAGEAFF.

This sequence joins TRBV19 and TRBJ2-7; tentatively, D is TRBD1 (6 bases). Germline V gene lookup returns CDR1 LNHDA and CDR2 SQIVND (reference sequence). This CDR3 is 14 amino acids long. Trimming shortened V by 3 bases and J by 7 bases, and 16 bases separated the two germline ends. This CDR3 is CASSIARGVKEQYF. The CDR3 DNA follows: TGTGCCAGTAGTATTGCCAGGGGTGTGAAAGAGCAGTACTTC.